This T cell receptor (beta chain) was recorded in a study of T cell changes during pregnancy in multiple sclerosis. Germline V gene sequence: CDR1 SGHTA, CDR2 FQGTGA. V lost 5 bases to trimming and J lost 8 bases; unmatched junction nucleotides: 9. The CDR3 runs to 15 residues. Profiling relied on immunoSEQ multiplex PCR, and the TCRdb table lists in-frame clones only, not all of them. Among 32,000 or so clones listed, about 91% were seen once. The chain combines TRBV7-3 with TRBJ2-1; the match to TRBD2 covers 10 bases. The sample was CD4+ T cells from peripheral blood mononuclear cells, taken in the third trimester of pregnancy. The receptor comes from a female donor in good health, enrolled as a control in a pregnancy study. CDR3 protein: CASSPLASGSDEQFF. CDR3 coding DNA: TGTGCCAGCAGCCCCCTGGCTAGCGGGAGCGATGAGCAGTTCTTC.